The T cell receptor (beta chain) under discussion was sequenced for a study of shared clonotypes between healthy human individuals. Study-wide results and caveats: It was anticipated that sequencing depth would influence how many clonotypes donors shared.

Sequencing was performed with immunoSEQ multiplex PCR; in TCRdb, only in-frame clones are kept and a portion is missing. The table includes some 2,500,000 clones, 90% to 95% detected once. After removal of 6 bases from V and 9 bases from J, the junction contained 20 bases not matched to a gene. The CDR3 extends over 17 amino acids. From germline, CDR1 is MDHEN and CDR2 SYDVKM. Regarding this clone: Its cognate antigen is unknown.

Naive CD4+ cells were CD45RA-selected; the remaining cells were memory. What was sequenced was naive CD4+ T cells from PBMCs. Subset indicated: CD45RA+ positively selected. The rearrangement uses TRBV28 and TRBJ2-1; 7 bases are shared with TRBD2. The source of this sequence is a man younger than 35 in good health. Some clones in this sample may be carry-over from other donors' samples. CDR3 protein: CASRPIGGTAEFGEQFF. The CDR3, as DNA: TGTGCCAGCAGACCCATCGGGGGGACGGCAGAATTTGGTGAGCAGTTCTTC.